The 23 T cell receptor beta chains reported below all come from one sample, sequenced in a study of Tregs in tolerant kidney transplant recipients. The protocol was immunoSEQ multiplex PCR, while the TCRdb copy is restricted to in-frame clones and leaves out a portion. The sample lists some 55,000 clones, about 86% occurring once. The sequencing sample was made of CD4+ T cells from blood. The receptors come from a human donor in good health.

This clone has more than one count but fewer than ten. The chain links TRBV7-2 to TRBJ2-7; 8 bases are shared with TRBD2. The V segment lost 3 bases and the J segment 6 bases; nucleotides outside the gene matches: 1. Germline V gives CDR1 SGHTA, CDR2 FQGNSA. The CDR3 extends over 12 amino acids. CDR3 residues: CASSLTSAEQYF. DNA of the CDR3: TGTGCCAGCAGCTTGACTAGCGCCGAGCAGTACTTC. Together with reference TRBV7-2 and TRBJ2-7, the CDR3 gives the full variable domain: GAGVSQSPSNKVTEKGKDVELRCDPISGHTALYWYRQSLGQGLEFLIYFQGNSAPDKSGLPSDRFSAERTGGSVSTLTIQRTQQEDSAVYLCASSLTSAEQYFGPGTRLTVT.

V and J are TRBV11-3 and TRBJ1-3; TRBD1 aligns across 7 bases. The germline CDR1 and CDR2 sequences are SGHNT and YENEEA. The J segment lost 0 bases and the V segment lost 4 bases, leaving 9 bases of the junction unmatched. The CDR3 has 17 amino acids. In DNA form, the CDR3 reads TGTGCCAGCAGCTCGGGGACAGTCTTGGGCTCTGGAAACACCATATATTTT. Translation gives CASSSGTVLGSGNTIYF. The whole variable domain, remainder taken from reference TRBV11-3 and TRBJ1-3, is EAGVVQSPRYKIIEKKQPVAFWCNPISGHNTLYWYLQNLGQGPELLIRYENEEAVDDSQLPKDRFSAERLKGVDSTLKIQPAELGDSAVYLCASSSGTVLGSGNTIYFGEGSWLTVV.

The chain uses TRBV2 and TRBJ2-1; possibly TRBD1 or TRBD2 for D (6 bases each). Germline CDR1 reads SNHLY; CDR2 reads FYNNEI. The CDR3 runs 15 residues. V was cut by 6 bases and J by 7 bases, with 19 bases left in between. The CDR3 is CASSGGVGGPNEQFF. The CDR3 DNA is TGTGCCAGCAGCGGGGGCGTCGGGGGCCCTAATGAGCAGTTCTTC.

This clone showed up many times. This rearrangement joins TRBV5-1 to TRBJ1-6, with D tentatively TRBD1 (5 bases). Germline CDR1 is SGHRS and CDR2 is YFSETQ. V lost 0 bases and J 4 bases, leaving 11 bases between the germline ends. The CDR3 length is 16 residues. CDR3 nucleotides: TGCGCCAGCAGCTTGGAGCAGGGAATGTATAATTCACCCCTCCACTTT. Amino acid sequence: CASSLEQGMYNSPLHF.

The CDR3 loop is CAWSGADTQYF. The CDR3 region has the DNA TGTGCCTGGAGCGGTGCAGATACGCAGTATTTT. The J gene is TRBJ2-3, the V gene TRBV30, with no clear D. V shed 3 bases and J shed 4 bases, with 5 bases lying between them. Germline loops: CDR1 GTSNPN, CDR2 SVGIG (reference sequence). This CDR3 has 11 amino acids. The whole variable domain, remainder taken from reference TRBV30 and TRBJ2-3, is SQTIHQWPATLVQPVGSPLSLECTVEGTSNPNLYWYRQAAGRGLQLLFYSVGIGQISSEVPQNLSASRPQDRQFILSSKKLLLSDSGFYLCAWSGADTQYFGPGTRLTVL.

The chain has TRBV18 and TRBJ1-2; 9 bases match TRBD1. The CDR3 consists of 14 residues. Germline-derived CDR1 and CDR2 are KGHSH and LQKENI. The junction had 6 bases not matched to a gene; V was cut back by 3 bases and J by 7 bases. The CDR3 DNA sequence: TGTGCCAGCTCACCGACGCAGGACAGGGGTGGCTACACCTTC. Amino acids: CASSPTQDRGGYTF.

The V and J genes are TRBV5-1 and TRBJ2-7; D remains unclear. CDR3 size: 13 residues. The germline CDR1 and CDR2 sequences are SGHRS and YFSETQ. Trimming stripped 6 bases from V and 6 bases from J, with 16 bases between. The CDR3 DNA reads as TGCGCCAGCACCCTTGAGACCTCTGGCGAGCAGTACTTC. It yields the protein CASTLETSGEQYF.

This clone was detected once. This chain joins TRBV5-1 and TRBJ2-5; D is possibly TRBD1 (7 bases). With 5 bases removed from V and 4 bases from J, the gap between germline ends came to 15 bases. The CDR3 has 14 residues. Germline values: CDR1 SGHRS, CDR2 YFSETQ. In DNA, the CDR3 is TGCGCCAGCAGAGGTCAGGGGGGCCGAGAGACCCAGTACTTC. Protein sequence: CASRGQGGRETQYF.

This chain links TRBV7-2 with TRBJ2-7; 7 bases line up with TRBD2. The V and J ends lost 1 base and 2 bases, in that order; junction bases with no gene match: 11. Germline CDR1 is SGHTA and CDR2 is FQGNSA. CDR3 length equals 17 residues. The CDR3 coding sequence is TGTGCCAGCAGCTTAGGCGGCGGGAGCGGGGATGCCTACGAGCAGTACTTC. Translated, it gives CASSLGGGSGDAYEQYF.

The gene calls are TRBV25-1 and TRBJ1-2; no definite D call. This CDR3 region has 12 residues. Germline assignment: CDR1 MGHDK and CDR2 SYGVNS. V lost 6 bases and J 4 bases, leaving 9 bases between the germline ends. The CDR3 nucleotides read TGTGCCAGCAGGGGCACCCCCTATGGCTACACCTTC. It yields the protein CASRGTPYGYTF.

This clone has a single count. For the CDR3, the DNA is TGTGCCAGCAGTTTTTCGGGACTATTAGCCAAAAACATTCAGTACTTC. Protein product: CASSFSGLLAKNIQYF. The chain carries TRBV28 and TRBJ2-4; 7 bases match TRBD2. J gave up 0 bases and V 3 bases, and 5 bases lay outside the gene matches. The CDR3 extends over 16 amino acids. Germline-derived CDR1 and CDR2 are MDHEN and SYDVKM.

This clone appeared once. The chain employs TRBV11-3 and TRBJ2-4; D gene unclear. The germline V gene encodes CDR1 SGHNT and CDR2 YENEEA. CDR3 length equals 13 residues. Trimming took 3 bases from V and 8 from J, leaving 11 bases between them. The CDR3 nucleotides read TGTGCCAGCAGCTTCCCAGGCGAGGACATTCAGTACTTC. It yields the protein CASSFPGEDIQYF.

A single count supports this clone. The chain carries TRBV19 and TRBJ2-7; TRBD1 matches at 8 bases. The CDR3 contains 16 residues. Per germline, CDR1 LNHDA and CDR2 SQIVND (reference sequence). Unmatched junction bases numbered 8, after V lost 1 base and J lost 3 bases. CDR3: CASSIADRGRIYEQYF. The CDR3 region has the DNA TGTGCCAGTAGTATAGCCGACAGGGGAAGGATCTACGAGCAGTACTTC.

The chain carries TRBV6-5 and TRBJ2-3, with 8 bases aligning to TRBD2. The V segment lost 9 bases and the J segment 5 bases; nucleotides outside the gene matches: 13. The CDR3 is made up of 15 amino acids. Germline assignment: CDR1 MNHEY and CDR2 SVGAGI. The CDR3 DNA reads as TGTGCCAGTAGCCTAGCGGGCGCCCCGGTAGATACGCAGTATTTT. Translation: CASSLAGAPVDTQYF.

The chain has TRBV30 and TRBJ2-5; 11 positions match TRBD2. The CDR3 is 17 amino acids. Looked up from germline, CDR1 is GTSNPN and CDR2 is SVGIG (reference sequence). The V and J ends lost 2 bases and 5 bases, in that order; junction bases with no gene match: 13. The CDR3: CAWSRLAGSQVRETQYF. CDR3 nucleotide sequence: TGTGCCTGGAGTAGACTAGCGGGGTCTCAAGTACGGGAGACCCAGTACTTC.

This rearrangement joins TRBV11-2 to TRBJ2-5; perhaps TRBD1 as D (5 bases). CDR3 length: 17 residues. Germline V CDR1 and CDR2: SGHAT, FQNNGV. V dropped 0 bases and J dropped 2 bases, with 16 bases sitting between them. CDR3 sequence: CASSLDRAGPSQETQYF. For the CDR3, the DNA is TGTGCCAGCAGCTTAGATCGGGCAGGGCCCTCTCAAGAGACCCAGTACTTC.

The V gene is TRBV2, the J gene TRBJ2-7; TRBD1 aligns across 12 bases. Germline V gives CDR1 SNHLY, CDR2 FYNNEI. J gave up 4 bases and V 5 bases, and 3 bases lay outside the gene matches. The CDR3 is 14 residues long. CDR3 loop: CASSWDRGQYEQYF. DNA for the CDR3: TGTGCCAGCAGTTGGGACAGGGGGCAGTACGAGCAGTACTTC.

This clone was seen more than once but under ten times. The chain is built from TRBV5-4 and TRBJ2-2; no firm D call. V was clipped by 0 bases and J by 1 base, with 7 bases between them. Germline-derived CDR1 and CDR2 are SGHNT and YYREEE (reference sequence). The CDR3 has 15 amino acids. CDR3 nucleotide sequence: TGTGCCAGCAGCTTGGCGTCAGGGAACACCGGGGAGCTGTTTTTT. This encodes CASSLASGNTGELFF.

V usage is TRBV7-2 and J usage is TRBJ1-3; D is possibly TRBD1 (5 bases). Germline V gene data show CDR1 as SGHTA and CDR2 as FQGNSA. The CDR3 is 15 amino acids. V shed 1 base and J shed 2 bases, with 9 bases lying between them. The DNA for the CDR3 is TGTGCCAGCAGCTTAGTACCGGGGCCTGGAAACACCATATATTTT. It specifies CASSLVPGPGNTIYF. Filled out from reference TRBV7-2 and TRBJ1-3, the complete variable domain reads GAGVSQSPSNKVTEKGKDVELRCDPISGHTALYWYRQSLGQGLEFLIYFQGNSAPDKSGLPSDRFSAERTGGSVSTLTIQRTQQEDSAVYLCASSLVPGPGNTIYFGEGSWLTVV.

On this clone itself: Other DNA sequences in the same sample also yield this CDR3. The rearrangement joins TRBV4-3 to TRBJ2-1; TRBD2 matches at 7 bases. This CDR3 is built from 13 residues. V was pared by 3 bases and J by 7 bases, with 3 bases of the junction left unmatched. Germline CDR1 LGHNA, CDR2 YSLEER. In DNA, the CDR3 is TGCGCCAGCAGCCAGGGACTATCGAATGAGCAGTTCTTC. As protein: CASSQGLSNEQFF.

This clone was detected only once. The chain links TRBV14 to TRBJ2-1, with 7 bases fitting TRBD2. CDR1 is SGHDN and CDR2 is FVKESK in the germline V gene. The trim removed 4 bases at V and 7 bases at J, leaving 4 bases unmatched. This CDR3 spans 13 amino acids. CDR3 DNA: TGTGCCAGCAGCCTTCTCGGGGGGAATGAGCAGTTCTTC. It codes for CASSLLGGNEQFF.

J is TRBJ2-6 and V is TRBV19; 12 nucleotides match TRBD2. Germline values: CDR1 LNHDA, CDR2 SQIVND (reference sequence). The junction had 12 bases not matched to a gene; V was cut back by 10 bases and J by 2 bases. The CDR3 covers 18 residues. The CDR3 here is CATRKASGRAAGANVLTF. CDR3 in DNA: TGTGCCACCAGGAAGGCTAGCGGGAGGGCCGCTGGGGCCAACGTCCTGACTTTC.

The chain employs TRBV9 and TRBJ2-4; TRBD2 agrees at 10 bases. Germline-derived CDR1 and CDR2 are SGDLS and YYNGEE. The trim removed 0 bases at V and 5 bases at J, leaving 5 bases unmatched. The CDR3 has 16 amino acids. Here the CDR3 DNA reads TGTGCCAGCAGCGTAGGGGGAGCGGGAGGGCAAAACATTCAGTACTTC. It specifies CASSVGGAGGQNIQYF.